What follows describes a single T cell receptor beta chain. The data are from a study of Ad26.COV2.S vaccination and SARS-CoV-2 variants. The CDR3 sequence is 17 residues long. The ends were cut back, 1 base at V and 8 bases at J, with 23 bases in the middle. CDR1 is LGHNA and CDR2 is YSLEER in the germline V gene. TCRdb keeps only in-frame clones here, not all; method: immunoSEQ multiplex PCR. This repertoire shows hundreds of thousands of clones, 92% found once; its top ten account for approximately 1.7%. The treatment: roughly 20 received Ad26.COV2.S at low or high dose, single or two shots; 5 received placebo; per-sample allocation not given. Material that was analyzed had been drawn on day 63 after the first vaccine or placebo injection.

This clonotype originated in a person aged 18-60 years who received the Ad26.COV2.S COVID-19 vaccine or a placebo. The sequences come from peripheral blood, collected in a trial of Ad26.COV2.S vaccine versus placebo. The chain joins TRBV4-3 to TRBJ1-2; D not certain. The CDR3 nucleotides read TGCGCCAGCAGCCAAGTTCTGGGCAGTCAGAACCTATTGGGCTACACCTTC. Encoded protein: CASSQVLGSQNLLGYTF.